The rows below give T cell receptor beta chains drawn from one sample of a study of regulatory T cells in long-lasting Graves disease. TCRdb recomputed calls from the multiplex PCR reads with MiXCR, one row per CDR3 protein. Among around 500,000 distinct CDR3 sequences listed, approximately 13% were seen once. The same specimen was also included in a second study, on T cells in Graves' hyperthyroidism and ophthalmopathy.

This specimen was peripheral blood mononuclear cells (PBMCs), taken at new diagnosis, from a patient treated with antithyroid drugs. Receptors originate from a man aged 30 to 39 with Graves disease. The CDR3 runs from the conserved cysteine through the conserved F or W. D genes are given only for firm matches. Clone size is stated in some rows and not others, as once, few, many or a class when expanded.

TGTGCCGCGGGAGGCTCCTACAATGAGCAGTTCTTC | CAAGGSYNEQFF | TRBV24-1 | many | TRBD2 | TRBJ2-1
TGCGCCAGCAGCTTGACGGGGGATAGGGCAGATACGCAGTATTTT | CASSLTGDRADTQYF | TRBV5-1 | many | NA | TRBJ2-3
TGTGCCAGCAGTTACTGGGGACGTAGTGGAAACACCATATATTTT | CASSYWGRSGNTIYF | TRBV6-5 | many | NA | TRBJ1-3
TGCAGTGCCCCTAAGCGGGAGGGATCCTACGAGCAGTACTTC | CSAPKREGSYEQYF | TRBV20-1 | many | TRBD2 | TRBJ2-7
TGTGCCAGCAGTTACCGGGGGGGTCAGCCCCAGCATTTT | CASSYRGGQPQHF | TRBV12-3/TRBV12-4 | many | NA | TRBJ1-5
TGTGCCTGGAAACAAACCCGGGGCGGGGGGGCTGAAGCTTTCTTT | CAWKQTRGGGAEAFF | TRBV30 | many | NA | TRBJ1-1
TGCAGTGCGAGACGACAGGGGGATTCGGGGGAGCTGTTTTTT | CSARRQGDSGELFF | TRBV20-1 | NA | TRBD1 | TRBJ2-2
TGTGCCGGAGGACAGGGCGGGCAGCCCCAGCATTTT | CAGGQGGQPQHF | TRBV6-1 | many | TRBD1 | TRBJ1-5
TGCGCCAGCAGCAATATCCCCGGCATGAACACTGAAGCTTTCTTT | CASSNIPGMNTEAFF | TRBV5-1 | many | NA | TRBJ1-1
TGTGCCAGCAGCTTAAGGCGGGAGGACTACGAGCAGTACTTC | CASSLRREDYEQYF | TRBV7-2 | many | TRBD2 | TRBJ2-7
TGTGCCAGCAGCTTAAGAGTCGAGCCTAGCGGTAACACCGGGGAGCTGTTTTTT | CASSLRVEPSGNTGELFF | TRBV7-3 | many | TRBD2 | TRBJ2-2
TGTGCCATCACGACAGGGGACTATGGCTACACCTTC | CAITTGDYGYTF | TRBV10-3 | many | TRBD1 | TRBJ1-2
TGCGCCAGCAGCAGGGCGGGGACTAGTGTCTACGAGCAGTACTTC | CASSRAGTSVYEQYF | TRBV4-1 | NA | TRBD2 | TRBJ2-7
TGTGCCAGCGATTGGCAGGGGCGGTGGGAGACCCAGTACTTC | CASDWQGRWETQYF | TRBV2 | NA | NA | TRBJ2-5
TGTGCCTGGAGTGTAGTCTATGAGCAGTTCTTC | CAWSVVYEQFF | TRBV30 | many | NA | TRBJ2-1
TGTGCCTGGAGGGCCGGCGGAGGTGAGCAGTTCTTC | CAWRAGGGEQFF | TRBV30 | few | NA | TRBJ2-1
TGTGCCAGCTCACCCGGGACTAGCGAGAACAATGAGCAGTTCTTC | CASSPGTSENNEQFF | TRBV18 | many | TRBD2 | TRBJ2-1
TGTGCCTGGGATAGCGGGAGGCAAACCTACGAGCAGTACTTC | CAWDSGRQTYEQYF | TRBV30 | many | TRBD2 | TRBJ2-7
TGTGCCAGCAGCCATGACAGGGGCTATAGCAATCAGCCCCAGCATTTT | CASSHDRGYSNQPQHF | TRBV7-3 | many | TRBD1 | TRBJ1-5
TGTGCCGTAAAAGAGCGGGAGGGCCGGGACGAGCAGTACTTC | CAVKEREGRDEQYF | TRBV10-3 | few | TRBD2 | TRBJ2-7
TGTGCCAGCAGTTACGCTAATCCTCCCGGGACTAGCGGCACAGATACGCAGTATTTT | CASSYANPPGTSGTDTQYF | TRBV6-2/TRBV6-3 | many | TRBD2 | TRBJ2-3
TGCGCCAGCAGCTTCAACCCAGGGCGGGAGGGGTTCTACGAGCAGTACTTC | CASSFNPGREGFYEQYF | TRBV5-1 | NA | TRBD2 | TRBJ2-7
TGTGCCAGCAGTTACTCGATAATCAAGGCAGGTCAATATCAAGAGACCCAGTACTTC | CASSYSIIKAGQYQETQYF | TRBV6-2/TRBV6-3 | many | NA | TRBJ2-5
TGCGCCAGCAGCCAAGATCACCGCGTAAATCAGCCCCAGCATTTT | CASSQDHRVNQPQHF | TRBV4-1 | NA | NA | TRBJ1-5
TGCAGTGCTCTAAGGCCAGGGCAAAGATATGGCTACACCTTC | CSALRPGQRYGYTF | TRBV20-1 | many | NA | TRBJ1-2
TGTGCCAGTTCCGGGACAACGAACACTGAAGCTTTCTTT | CASSGTTNTEAFF | TRBV27 | many | NA | TRBJ1-1
TGCGCCAGCAGCCAAGATCAGGGGACGGTACTCACAGATACGCAGTATTTT | CASSQDQGTVLTDTQYF | TRBV4-1 | NA | NA | TRBJ2-3
TGCAGTGCTAGAGATCCCGAGTATGGCAATCAGCCCCAGCATTTT | CSARDPEYGNQPQHF | TRBV20-1 | few | NA | TRBJ1-5